The 21 T cell receptor beta chains below come from one sample, sequenced in a study of blood T cell repertoires in COVID-19. Sequencing was performed with immunoSEQ multiplex PCR; in TCRdb, only in-frame clones are kept and a portion is missing. The sample comprises some 180,000 clones, around 78% of which are singletons, and about 2.8% rests with the top ten. What was sequenced was peripheral blood. The receptor set was obtained from a woman aged 80 or older with active or convalescent COVID-19.

The CDR3 is CASSPGTVETQYF. The CDR3 nucleotides are TGTGCCAGCAGTCCGGGGACTGTAGAGACCCAGTACTTC. The chain carries TRBV6-5 and TRBJ2-5, with a tentative D call TRBD2 (6 bases). This CDR3 region has 13 residues. Per germline, CDR1 MNHEY and CDR2 SVGAGI. V lost 5 bases to trimming and J lost 4 bases, with 11 bases between them.

This clone was detected only a few times. The chain couples TRBV5-1 to TRBJ2-3; 8 bases line up with TRBD2. This CDR3 comprises 17 residues. The ends lost 1 base at V and 1 base at J; junction bases unmatched: 8. The V gene's germline CDR1 is SGHRS and CDR2 YFSETQ. CDR3 sequence: CASSLRGGTGGTDTQYF. The CDR3 DNA is TGCGCCAGCAGCTTGCGCGGGGGGACGGGGGGCACAGATACGCAGTATTTT. The full variable domain, in which reference TRBV5-1 and TRBJ2-3 provide the parts outside the CDR3, is KAGVTQTPRYLIKTRGQQVTLSCSPISGHRSVSWYQQTPGQGLQFLFEYFSETQRNKGNFPGRFSGRQFSNSRSEMNVSTLELGDSALYLCASSLRGGTGGTDTQYFGPGTRLTVL.

This clone appeared a single time. The chain is built from TRBV11-2 and TRBJ2-5, with 9 positions matching TRBD2. Germline V gene lookup returns CDR1 SGHAT and CDR2 FQNNGV. V trimming: 3 bases; J trimming: 7 bases; junction bases outside the gene matches: 9. This CDR3 is 15 amino acids long. CDR3 DNA: TGTGCCAGCAGCTTGGCGGGGGGGTATGGCGTGACCCAGTACTTC. Its translation: CASSLAGGYGVTQYF.

This chain uses TRBV5-4 with TRBJ1-2; weak D call: TRBD1 (6 bases). Germline CDR1 SGHNT, CDR2 YYREEE (reference sequence). This CDR3 is built from 15 residues. The ends were cut back, 4 bases at V and 1 base at J, with 14 bases in the middle. CDR3 region: CASSPDRTLNYGYTF. The CDR3 coding sequence is TGTGCCAGCAGCCCCGACAGGACCCTTAACTATGGCTACACCTTC. Looking up the rest from reference TRBV5-4 and TRBJ1-2 gives the full variable domain: ETGVTQSPTHLIKTRGQQVTLRCSSQSGHNTVSWYQQALGQGPQFIFQYYREEENGRGNFPPRFSGLQFPNYSSELNVNALELDDSALYLCASSPDRTLNYGYTFGSGTRLTVV.

This chain connects TRBV19 to TRBJ2-5; 7 bases match TRBD1. The CDR3 has 13 amino acids. Germline V gives CDR1 LNHDA, CDR2 SQIVND (reference sequence). The junction had 3 bases not matched to a gene; V was cut back by 6 bases and J by 2 bases. The CDR3 region is CASSRQGQETQYF. CDR3 bases: TGTGCCAGTAGCCGACAGGGTCAAGAGACCCAGTACTTC.

V usage is TRBV27 and J usage is TRBJ1-2; TRBD1 aligns across 8 bases. With 1 base clipped from V and 7 bases from J, the junction kept 8 bases outside the gene matches. The CDR3 spans 15 residues. Germline CDR1 reads MNHEY; CDR2 reads SMNVEV (reference sequence). The CDR3 reads CASSLWGTGFGGYTF. The CDR3 DNA follows: TGTGCCAGCAGTTTATGGGGGACAGGTTTTGGTGGCTACACCTTC.

This chain joins TRBV5-1 and TRBJ1-3; the match to TRBD1 covers 11 bases. Germline assignment: CDR1 SGHRS and CDR2 YFSETQ. The CDR3 is 15 residues long. Germline trimming cut 5 bases from V and 1 base from J; bases unmatched to any gene: 2. In nucleotides, the CDR3 is TGCGCCAGCAGTCGGGACAGGGGGTCTGGAAACACCATATATTTT. Amino acids: CASSRDRGSGNTIYF.

The rearrangement links TRBV24-1 to TRBJ2-3; weak D call: TRBD1 (5 bases). Deletions cut 3 bases from V and 0 bases from J, with 18 bases between. This CDR3 is 18 amino acids long. The germline CDR1 and CDR2 sequences are KGHDR and SFDVKD. The CDR3 DNA sequence: TGTGCCACCAGTGATCACGACAGTCGATATACTAGCACAGATACGCAGTATTTT. This encodes CATSDHDSRYTSTDTQYF.

This clone was seen more than once but under ten times. The CDR3 loop reads CASSLDREGYGNTIYF. For the CDR3, the DNA is TGTGCCAGCAGCTTGGACAGGGAAGGTTACGGAAACACCATATATTTT. The J gene is TRBJ1-3, the V gene TRBV5-4; D is possibly TRBD1 (6 bases). Germline CDR1 and CDR2: SGHNT and YYREEE (reference sequence). The CDR3 is made up of 16 amino acids. V shed 0 bases and J shed 4 bases, with 14 bases lying between them.

The chain links TRBV7-9 to TRBJ1-3; no firm D call. Trimming removed 3 bases from V and 0 bases from J, with 6 bases in between. The CDR3 has 14 amino acids. Germline V gene lookup returns CDR1 SEHNR and CDR2 FQNEAQ (reference sequence). CDR3 sequence (DNA): TGTGCCAGCAGCTTGGCAGACTCTGGAAACACCATATATTTT. Amino acid sequence: CASSLADSGNTIYF.

The rearrangement joins TRBV27 to TRBJ2-7; 10 bases agree with TRBD1. The CDR3 contains 17 residues. Germline V gene lookup returns CDR1 MNHEY and CDR2 SMNVEV (reference sequence). V dropped 10 bases and J dropped 2; count of bases not matched to a gene: 17. CDR3 amino acids: CANRAGTGAILTYEQYF. CDR3 DNA sequence: TGTGCCAACAGGGCCGGGACAGGGGCCATTCTGACCTACGAGCAGTACTTC.

V is TRBV18 and J is TRBJ1-1, with 9 bases lining up with TRBD1. V lost 3 bases and J lost 5; bases outside the gene matches: 13. The CDR3 runs 17 residues. CDR1 KGHSH and CDR2 LQKENI come from the germline V gene. In nucleotides, the CDR3 is TGTGCCAGCTCACCGGAACCTGCCAACAGGGGGCTTACTGAAGCTTTCTTT. As protein: CASSPEPANRGLTEAFF.

To note about this clone: A much larger clone sits a single nucleotide away, making a read error possible. The J gene is TRBJ2-3, the V gene TRBV28, with a possible D match to TRBD1 (5 bases). V was pared by 3 bases and J by 8 bases, with 18 bases between. Germline-derived CDR1 and CDR2 are MDHEN and SYDVKM. CDR3 length equals 15 residues. CDR3 sequence: CASSLKGDRPGTQYF. The CDR3 DNA is TGTGCCAGCAGTTTGAAAGGGGATCGACCAGGTACGCAGTATTTT.

This chain links TRBV5-6 with TRBJ2-2; maybe TRBD2 (5 bases). This CDR3 comprises 16 residues. The V end was cut by 4 bases, the J end by 3 bases, with 16 bases between. CDR1 SGHDT and CDR2 YYEEEE come from the germline V gene. Here the CDR3 reads CASSPGRRVYTGELFF. The CDR3 DNA sequence: TGTGCCAGCAGCCCTGGTCGGCGGGTCTACACCGGGGAGCTGTTTTTT.

This clone has just one count. The chain recombines TRBV6-5 with TRBJ1-6; TRBD1 agrees at 10 bases. Looked up from germline, CDR1 is MNHEY and CDR2 is SVGAGI. There are 14 residues in the CDR3. The V and J ends lost 7 bases and 6 bases, in that order; junction bases with no gene match: 3. DNA of the CDR3: TGTGCCAGCACCGGGGACAGGGGTAATTCACCCCTCCACTTT. Translation: CASTGDRGNSPLHF.

The CDR3 reads CASMQGASLATEAFF. DNA for the CDR3: TGCGCCAGCATGCAGGGGGCGTCTTTGGCGACTGAAGCTTTCTTT. This sequence joins TRBV5-1 and TRBJ1-1; 8 bases map to TRBD1. Germline V CDR1 and CDR2: SGHRS, YFSETQ. Trimming cost V 6 bases and J 5 bases; bases outside gene matches: 12. The CDR3 contains 15 residues.

V usage is TRBV5-1 and J usage is TRBJ2-1; perhaps TRBD1 as D (6 bases). The V end was cut by 0 bases, the J end by 2 bases, with 21 bases between. The CDR3 extends over 19 amino acids. Germline V CDR1 and CDR2: SGHRS, YFSETQ. The CDR3 protein is CASSLGLVGAALTYNEQFF. The CDR3 DNA follows: TGCGCCAGCAGCTTGGGTCTGGTGGGGGCCGCGTTAACCTACAATGAGCAGTTCTTC.

The chain employs TRBV2 and TRBJ2-1, with a weak D call TRBD2 (5 bases). The CDR3 extends over 13 amino acids. Trimming took off 7 bases at V and 0 bases at J, with 7 bases between the two ends. Germline-derived CDR1 and CDR2 are SNHLY and FYNNEI. CDR3 bases: TGTGCCAGCACTGGGAGCTCCTACAATGAGCAGTTCTTC. It codes for CASTGSSYNEQFF. The full variable domain, its missing parts supplied by reference TRBV2 and TRBJ2-1, is EPEVTQTPSHQVTQMGQEVILRCVPISNHLYFYWYRQILGQKVEFLVSFYNNEISEKSEIFDDQFSVERPDGSNFTLKIRSTKLEDSAMYFCASTGSSYNEQFFGPGTRLTVL.

This chain links TRBV12-3 or TRBV12-4 with TRBJ1-4; D uncertain. V lost 3 bases, J lost 8 bases, and 7 bases lay in between. The CDR3 is 12 amino acids. CDR3 sequence reads: CASSFYAEKLFF. The CDR3 nucleotides are TGTGCCAGCAGTTTCTATGCGGAAAAACTGTTTTTT.

V and J are TRBV7-2 and TRBJ1-6; D gene uncertain. The germline V gene encodes CDR1 SGHTA and CDR2 FQGNSA. The germline V and J ends were trimmed by 2 bases and 7 bases, with 9 bases remaining between them. This CDR3 region has 14 residues. The CDR3 DNA reads TGTGCCAGCAGCTTACGACCAGGAAATTCACCCCTCCACTTT. Protein product: CASSLRPGNSPLHF.

This clone was recorded once. The chain recombines TRBV7-2 with TRBJ2-3; 10 positions match TRBD1. Germline V CDR1 and CDR2: SGHTA, FQGNSA. Unmatched junction bases numbered 4, after V lost 3 bases and J lost 1 base. The CDR3 has 16 amino acids. CDR3 in DNA: TGTGCCAGCAGCTTTACCGGGACAGGGGGCACAGATACGCAGTATTTT. Its translation is CASSFTGTGGTDTQYF.